This TCR beta chain was recovered during a study of cytomegalovirus exposure and HLA in healthy donors (dated by TCRdb to about 2017). With respect to the entire study: In an earlier analysis of roughly 500 of the donors, approximately 260 Gb of sequence data and approximately 100 million unique TCR beta sequences from about 190 million T cells were reported. An early release covering roughly 640 HLA-typed donors comprised about 300 gigabases of sequencing data and roughly 86 million unique TCR sequences. The genetic ancestry cluster associated with self-reported Caucasian donors included around four fifths of the roughly 380 genotyped donors. The study aimed to test whether cataloging public T cell receptors could reveal signatures of past pathogen exposure. Using immunosequencing, the study profiled T cell repertoires from around 670 subjects and related those repertoires to cytomegalovirus serostatus. Besides the first cohort of approximately 710 subjects, a separate validation cohort made up of roughly 130 different subjects was used. The study combined high-throughput TCR immunosequencing, statistical association of individual TCRs with disease status, and machine learning to predict cytomegalovirus infection status. To study patterns of TCR occurrence, a later analysis re-analyzed previously published TCR beta repertoires from 550 to 800 donors and added high-resolution HLA genotyping. Rather than drawing on any new phenotypic data, the later analysis identified candidate immune exposures from TCR beta sequences and the way those sequences occurred across donors. In an earlier analysis of a few hundred of the donors, high-throughput TCR beta sequencing was used to judge whether each TCR beta V gene segment behaved as functional or pseudogenic. Alongside the repertoire data, information on donor age, sex, ethnicity and CMV serostatus was compiled. In a later genetic analysis, genome-wide SNP genotypes for about three fifths of the roughly 670 donors were used, and that subset was treated as a discovery cohort. Every discovery cohort repertoire had been produced on one sequencing platform. HLA typing included class I and class II loci at four-digit resolution. Typing coverage differed by locus: A, B, C, DRB1 and DQB1 were typed in about 629-640 donors, DQA1 in approximately 520, DPA1 in approximately 600, and DPB1 in 400 to 480. Because of strong linkage in the cohort, a few DR-DQ haplotypes were treated as single units for association and clustering. Among roughly 400 genotyped donors of the cohort, an average of about 220,000 unique TCR beta nucleotide sequences was sequenced per donor, of which roughly 17% were non-productive.

The paper's findings and limits, for the study overall: In an earlier analysis of approximately 590 of the donors, most TCR beta V segments were observed in productive rearrangements about 87% or about 30% of the time, broadly matching IMGT annotations. For the cohort, immune exposure information was limited to CMV serostatus. Because HLA typing was unavailable for some donors at each locus, only the typed subset was used in association tests. The authors suggested that the approach could potentially be extended to other disease states and immunological phenotypes. Only TCR beta chains were sequenced in this cohort, and the absence of alpha or paired-chain data limited detectable features. In a later analysis, most CMV-associated TCR beta chains were found to appear HLA-restricted, with HLA associations seemingly driven largely by CMV exposure. Compared with equally common non-associated chains, HLA-associated TCR beta chains in a later analysis were more clonally expanded and had lower generation probabilities. Roughly uniform sequencing depth across donors was assumed in presence/absence analyses, although this assumption may not hold. V-gene and J-gene trimming of TCR beta chains was associated with a missense DCLRE1C variant in a later genetic analysis, and the association was replicated in an independent cohort. A cluster of highly shared sequence variants was judged likely to be a technical artifact of the sequencing pipeline. Several of the top co-occurrence clusters appeared to be linked to parvovirus B19, influenza, CMV and Epstein-Barr virus, according to a later analysis. Over 15 rarely observed V segments, including chromosome 9 orphons, were excluded from the earlier analysis of a few hundred of the donors because counts were too low. According to a later genetic analysis, donors in an Asian-associated ancestry cluster had fewer N-insertions in productive TCRs than the roughly 700-donor mean. In vitro tests confirmed that a few of the cytomegalovirus-associated TCR beta chains recognize cytomegalovirus antigens. Across donors, most TCR sequences were observed very rarely, whereas some public TCRs were present in many individuals. A further reported finding was that TCR beta sequences accurately predicted the HLA-A and HLA-B alleles for most subjects in the first cohort. Specific HLA alleles were associated with some 15,000 TCR beta sequences at a false discovery rate of 0.05 in a later analysis. The classifier was reported to diagnose cytomegalovirus status with high specificity and sensitivity in both the original and validation cohorts. A later analysis found that TCR association rates varied across HLA loci, with DRB1 alleles showing the most associated TCRs and HLA-C alleles the fewest. When HLA alleles, especially DR and DQ, strongly co-occurred, attributing TCR associations to individual alleles was difficult. Correlated functional status among segregating V segments might reflect linkage disequilibrium, but an unknown experimental factor could not be ruled out. Some IMGT-functional V segments, including TRBV6-2 and TRBV6-3, could not be told apart with the 87-base-pair reads, so those segments were excluded. The study gave a list of some 150 TCR beta chains associated with cytomegalovirus.

Measured from the cysteine to the phenylalanine, the CDR3 is 15 residues long. Only the CDR3 region is kept as DNA, spanning 45 bases read in frame from base 1. CDR1 and CDR2 are drawn from the germline V gene: MGHRA, YSYEKL. V loses 0 bases, J loses 5 bases, and the germline ends lie 13 bases apart. The library was produced with the immunoSEQ multiplex PCR assay. A mixture of 60 forward primers for TCR Vbeta segments and 13 reverse primers for TCR Jbeta segments was used in the multiplex PCR. The CDR3 region of rearranged TCR beta genes was amplified from genomic DNA with a multiplex PCR assay. On the Illumina HiSeq System, the amplified TCR beta libraries were sequenced as 87-base-pair reads. The authors' pipeline ran thus. A later analysis counted about 76 million unique TCR beta chains across the roughly 700 repertoires, and some 11 million of these chains were shared by at least two donors. Raw reads were error-corrected and collapsed into unique sequences with a nearest-neighbor algorithm that merged closely related sequences to remove PCR and sequencing errors. CDR3 sequences were aligned to IMGT reference sequences to assign V, D and J gene segments. For a sequence to be retained, a match of at least six nucleotides to both a V gene segment and a J gene segment was required. Rearrangements were classified as productive when the CDR3 lacked stop codons and remained in frame with V and J, and all other rearrangements were classified as non-productive. Following IMGT convention, CDR3 was defined as the stretch from the second conserved V-encoded cysteine to the conserved J-encoded phenylalanine. The earlier analysis of roughly 590 of the donors excluded any sequence lacking an unambiguous match to a single V gene segment. In an earlier analysis of roughly 600 of the donors, a V segment was called functional when productive rearrangements were above 56.7%, and segregating when the standard deviation between donors exceeded 5%. A statistical classification framework was developed to diagnose cytomegalovirus status using the catalog of TCR beta chain sequences. V and J gene assignment, in a later analysis, came from comparing TCR nucleotide sequences with IMGT/GENE-DB human TR gene sequences. Using the TCRdist pipeline, a later analysis assigned CDR3 sequences along with most-parsimonious VDJ recombination scenarios. In a later analysis, each TCR beta chain was defined by its CDR3 amino acid sequence together with its V-gene family, and reads without a unique V-gene family were excluded. To address suspected cross-contamination and a sequencing artifact, a later analysis removed over 500 highly shared, low-generation-probability nucleotide sequences. A later analysis calculated a clonal expansion index for each public chain from normalized within-repertoire ranks of inferred template counts. In a later analysis, generation probabilities were computed using a VDJ recombination model fitted to out-of-frame rearrangements, and the results were checked against IGoR. In a later analysis, hypergeometric tests were used to score TCR-TCR, TCR-HLA and TCR-CMV co-occurrence, with a repertoire-size bias correction applied to TCR pairs. To estimate false discovery rates, a later analysis permuted the HLA or CMV assignments 20 times. In a later analysis, co-occurring TCRs were grouped using DBSCAN, with TCRdist sequence similarity added in when clustering inside HLA-allele-positive subsets. For co-occurrence clustering, repertoires with fewer than 30,000 or more than 120,000 public chains were excluded, along with roughly five repertoires with anomalous nucleotide sharing. TCRdb mirrors the immuneACCESS table, restricted to in-frame sequences. Some clones are absent from its copies; in checked studies, under half trace to an unresolved V gene, and the reason for the others is unknown. Clone size and the V and J calls come from that table; the DNA yielded D and trimming. This sample has around 130,000 clones in its table, and around 8.5% of those were observed once. The top ten clonotypes cover 5.5% of the sample.

The cohort comprised some 680 healthy bone marrow donors. All cohort members were sampled while nominally healthy, although unrecorded immune exposures were likely present. The donor was CMV seronegative and was included in the group of several hundred seronegative cohort members. Each donor provided a peripheral blood sample, and peripheral blood mononuclear cells were used for TCR beta sequencing. The Qiagen DNeasy Blood Extraction Kit was used to extract genomic DNA from the blood cell samples. This clone was counted between two and nine times. The specificity of this receptor is unknown. Per-base quality was not reported, and no clone a single base away is much larger than it.

The sequenced material came from PBMCs. This clonotype was sampled from a man in his forties in good health and CMV-seronegative. The chain employs TRBV4-1 and TRBJ1-1; no D gene is confidently identified. The DNA is TGCGCCAGCAGCCAAGATCTTCGGGGTGGGACTGAAGCTTTCTTT. This sequence encodes CASSQDLRGGTEAFF.